This T cell receptor (beta chain) was captured by sequencing in a study of T-cell memory formation after mild COVID-19. Overall study findings and caveats: CD8+ contracting clones occupied EMRA, while CD4+ ones occupied mainly CM and EM. Second-wave clones that peaked on day 37 lacked confirmed SARS-CoV-2 specificity.

To note about this clonotype: What it recognizes is unknown.

Germline CDR1 and CDR2: LNHDA and SQIVND (reference sequence). Trimming removed 5 bases from V and 5 bases from J; junction bases left unmatched: 5. The CDR3 spans 13 residues. Via MiXCR, TCRdb re-called the 5' RACE reads, giving one row per CDR3 protein. Here the sample spans about 250,000 distinct CDR3 sequences, just over 15% being singletons. The TCR sequence derives from an adult woman who had mild COVID-19 (a few samples of this study predate the infection). Cell type and time point are not known. The chain carries TRBV19 and TRBJ2-5, with 7 bases identical to TRBD2. Sample: PBMCs or a T cell subset sorted from them (not recorded which). The CDR3 spells CASSSREAETQYF. CDR3 nucleotide sequence: TGTGCCAGTAGTTCCCGGGAGGCGGAGACCCAGTACTTC.